The rows below give T cell receptor beta chains drawn from one sample of a study of blood T cell repertoires in COVID-19. Some clones are missing from TCRdb's copy, which holds only in-frame ones; the method was immunoSEQ multiplex PCR. The sample carries tens of thousands of clones, 88% recorded once. The specimen was peripheral blood. Every receptor here comes from a woman aged 70-85 years with acute or convalescent COVID-19. Both conserved end residues are part of each CDR3. A D gene is named only where the DNA matches it firmly. Expanded clones get a size class; other rows say once, few or many, or leave the size out.

j_gene: TRBJ1-1; v_gene: TRBV21-1; abundance: .; d_gene: .; CDR3aa: CASSHRGSTEAFF; CDR3nt: TGTGCCAGCAGCCACAGGGGGTCGACTGAAGCTTTCTTT
j_gene: TRBJ2-1; v_gene: TRBV28; abundance: .; d_gene: TRBD1; CDR3aa: CASSLLGQGIHYNEQFF; CDR3nt: TGTGCCAGCAGTTTATTGGGACAGGGAATACATTACAATGAGCAGTTCTTC
j_gene: TRBJ2-1; v_gene: TRBV4-1; abundance: .; d_gene: TRBD2; CDR3aa: CASSRSSGGALNEQFF; CDR3nt: TGCGCCAGCAGCCGGTCTAGCGGGGGGGCTCTGAATGAGCAGTTCTTC
j_gene: TRBJ1-3; v_gene: TRBV19; abundance: .; d_gene: .; CDR3aa: CASQQGSGNTIYF; CDR3nt: TGTGCCAGTCAACAGGGCTCTGGAAACACCATATATTTT
j_gene: TRBJ2-1; v_gene: TRBV10-3; abundance: .; d_gene: TRBD2; CDR3aa: CAISESFGGLAGRDSYNEQFF; CDR3nt: TGTGCCATCAGTGAAAGTTTCGGAGGACTAGCGGGAAGAGACTCCTACAATGAGCAGTTCTTC
j_gene: TRBJ1-5; v_gene: TRBV28; abundance: .; d_gene: TRBD1; CDR3aa: CASSPGTGKEPQHF; CDR3nt: TGTGCCAGCAGTCCGGGGACAGGTAAAGAGCCCCAGCATTTT
j_gene: TRBJ2-5; v_gene: TRBV29-1; abundance: .; d_gene: TRBD2; CDR3aa: CSVFSGEETQYF; CDR3nt: TGCAGCGTCTTTAGCGGGGAGGAGACCCAGTACTTC
j_gene: TRBJ1-6; v_gene: TRBV7-3; abundance: .; d_gene: TRBD1; CDR3aa: CASSLTGGLFSPLHF; CDR3nt: TGTGCCAGCAGCTTGACAGGGGGTTTATTTTCACCCCTCCACTTT
j_gene: TRBJ1-6; v_gene: TRBV3-1/TRBV3-2; abundance: .; d_gene: .; CDR3aa: CASSAGPPGALHF; CDR3nt: TGTGCCAGCAGCGCCGGACCCCCCGGGGCCCTCCACTTT
j_gene: TRBJ1-1; v_gene: TRBV11-1; abundance: .; d_gene: TRBD1; CDR3aa: CASSLEVGGGETEAFF; CDR3nt: TGTGCCAGCAGCTTAGAGGTTGGAGGGGGCGAAACTGAAGCTTTCTTT
j_gene: TRBJ2-2; v_gene: TRBV9; abundance: .; d_gene: .; CDR3aa: CASSRTLGGRDTGELFF; CDR3nt: TGTGCCAGCAGCCGTACCCTCGGGGGGCGTGACACCGGGGAGCTGTTTTTT
j_gene: TRBJ1-4; v_gene: TRBV15; abundance: .; d_gene: .; CDR3aa: CATSRVSEKLFF; CDR3nt: TGTGCCACCAGCAGAGTTAGTGAAAAACTGTTTTTT
j_gene: TRBJ1-1; v_gene: TRBV6-2/TRBV6-3; abundance: .; d_gene: .; CDR3aa: CASSSGWYTEAFF; CDR3nt: TGTGCCAGCAGTTCCGGTTGGTACACTGAAGCTTTCTTT
j_gene: TRBJ2-5; v_gene: TRBV18; abundance: .; d_gene: .; CDR3aa: CASSPGLRETQYF; CDR3nt: TGTGCCAGCTCACCAGGACTCAGAGAGACCCAGTACTTC
j_gene: TRBJ1-2; v_gene: TRBV5-1; abundance: .; d_gene: .; CDR3aa: CASSLEGVDTYYGYTF; CDR3nt: TGCGCCAGCAGCTTAGAGGGGGTTGACACCTACTATGGCTACACCTTC
j_gene: TRBJ2-1; v_gene: TRBV28; abundance: .; d_gene: TRBD2; CDR3aa: CASSRSGRPNEQFF; CDR3nt: TGTGCCAGCAGTCGAAGCGGGAGGCCTAATGAGCAGTTCTTC
j_gene: TRBJ2-7; v_gene: TRBV7-7; abundance: .; d_gene: .; CDR3aa: CASSPGGIYEQYF; CDR3nt: TGTGCTAGCAGCCCTGGGGGGATCTACGAGCAGTACTTC
j_gene: TRBJ2-3; v_gene: TRBV7-8; abundance: .; d_gene: TRBD2; CDR3aa: CASSLARLGGGAQYF; CDR3nt: TGTGCCAGCAGCTTAGCGCGGCTGGGCGGGGGGGCGCAGTATTTT
j_gene: TRBJ1-1; v_gene: TRBV27; abundance: .; d_gene: TRBD1; CDR3aa: CASSLGQGGVTEAFF; CDR3nt: TGTGCCAGCAGTCTGGGACAGGGGGGGGTCACTGAAGCTTTCTTT
j_gene: TRBJ2-2; v_gene: TRBV4-2; abundance: .; d_gene: TRBD1; CDR3aa: CASSQGDRGTGELFF; CDR3nt: TGTGCCAGCAGCCAAGGGGACAGGGGTACCGGGGAGCTGTTTTTT
j_gene: TRBJ2-7; v_gene: TRBV7-9; abundance: .; d_gene: .; CDR3aa: CASSRDFTYEQYF; CDR3nt: TGTGCCAGCAGCAGGGACTTCACCTACGAGCAGTACTTC
j_gene: TRBJ2-1; v_gene: TRBV9; abundance: .; d_gene: .; CDR3aa: CASSVGRDSYNEQFF; CDR3nt: TGTGCCAGCAGCGTAGGACGGGACTCCTACAATGAGCAGTTCTTC
j_gene: TRBJ2-1; v_gene: TRBV19; abundance: once; d_gene: TRBD2; CDR3aa: CASSPGLAGRDEQFF; CDR3nt: TGTGCCAGTAGTCCGGGACTAGCGGGACGCGATGAGCAGTTCTTC
j_gene: TRBJ2-7; v_gene: TRBV6-5; abundance: .; d_gene: TRBD2; CDR3aa: CASSRGLAIYEQYF; CDR3nt: TGTGCCAGCAGTCGGGGACTAGCGATTTACGAGCAGTACTTC
j_gene: TRBJ1-2; v_gene: TRBV5-1; abundance: once; d_gene: .; CDR3aa: CASSLDGAGELYGYTF; CDR3nt: TGCGCCAGCAGCTTGGACGGGGCAGGGGAGTTGTATGGCTACACCTTC
j_gene: TRBJ2-3; v_gene: TRBV2; abundance: .; d_gene: TRBD1; CDR3aa: CASQGQRTDTQYF; CDR3nt: TGTGCCAGCCAGGGACAGCGCACAGATACGCAGTATTTT
j_gene: TRBJ1-1; v_gene: TRBV6-5; abundance: .; d_gene: .; CDR3aa: CASRPQGNTEAFF; CDR3nt: TGTGCCAGCAGACCCCAGGGAAACACTGAAGCTTTCTTT
j_gene: TRBJ1-6; v_gene: TRBV7-2; abundance: .; d_gene: TRBD1; CDR3aa: CASSLVGQGSSPLHF; CDR3nt: TGTGCCAGCAGCTTAGTGGGACAGGGAAGCTCACCCCTCCACTTT
j_gene: TRBJ1-5; v_gene: TRBV7-2; abundance: .; d_gene: .; CDR3aa: CASSSDRPMGPQHF; CDR3nt: TGTGCCAGCAGCTCGGACAGACCCATGGGGCCCCAGCATTTT
j_gene: TRBJ2-2; v_gene: TRBV19; abundance: .; d_gene: .; CDR3aa: CASSIVSQSTGELFF; CDR3nt: TGTGCCAGTAGTATAGTTAGCCAGAGCACCGGGGAGCTGTTTTTT
j_gene: TRBJ1-5; v_gene: TRBV27; abundance: .; d_gene: .; CDR3aa: CASKLNGYQPQHF; CDR3nt: TGTGCCAGTAAACTGAACGGTTATCAGCCCCAGCATTTT
j_gene: TRBJ2-7; v_gene: TRBV30; abundance: .; d_gene: .; CDR3aa: CAWSVQVQLSEQYF; CDR3nt: TGTGCCTGGAGTGTACAAGTACAGCTTTCCGAGCAGTACTTC
j_gene: TRBJ1-5; v_gene: TRBV7-9; abundance: .; d_gene: .; CDR3aa: CASSPAGLSNQPQHF; CDR3nt: TGTGCCAGCAGTCCGGCAGGGTTGAGCAATCAGCCCCAGCATTTT
j_gene: TRBJ2-7; v_gene: TRBV3-1/TRBV3-2; abundance: .; d_gene: TRBD1; CDR3aa: CASSQVWTGGYEQYF; CDR3nt: TGTGCCAGCAGCCAAGTTTGGACAGGGGGCTACGAGCAGTACTTC
j_gene: TRBJ2-1; v_gene: TRBV7-9; abundance: .; d_gene: TRBD2; CDR3aa: CASSLEVSSGGGDEQFF; CDR3nt: TGTGCCAGCAGCTTAGAGGTTTCTAGCGGGGGTGGCGATGAGCAGTTCTTC
j_gene: TRBJ2-1; v_gene: TRBV7-2; abundance: .; d_gene: TRBD2; CDR3aa: CASSPHGRRGFRHEQFF; CDR3nt: TGTGCCAGCAGCCCTCACGGGAGGCGGGGGTTTAGGCATGAGCAGTTCTTC
j_gene: TRBJ1-5; v_gene: TRBV18; abundance: .; d_gene: TRBD1; CDR3aa: CASSPPNQGANQPQHF; CDR3nt: TGTGCCAGCTCACCACCGAACCAGGGGGCTAATCAGCCCCAGCATTTT
j_gene: TRBJ1-3; v_gene: TRBV5-1; abundance: .; d_gene: .; CDR3aa: CASSLESPGNTIYF; CDR3nt: TGCGCCAGCAGCTTGGAAAGCCCTGGAAACACCATATATTTT
j_gene: TRBJ2-7; v_gene: TRBV3-1/TRBV3-2; abundance: .; d_gene: .; CDR3aa: CASSPQGREQYF; CDR3nt: TGTGCCAGCAGCCCACAGGGACGCGAGCAGTACTTC
j_gene: TRBJ2-7; v_gene: TRBV29-1; abundance: few; d_gene: .; CDR3aa: CSVEDPGEMSYEQYF; CDR3nt: TGCAGCGTTGAAGATCCAGGGGAGATGTCCTACGAGCAGTACTTC